Following are 23 T cell receptor beta chains from one sample sequenced in a study of early T cells in non-severe SARS-CoV-2 infection. From the 5' RACE reads, TCRdb called clonotypes with MiXCR, one entry per CDR3 protein. The top ten clones hold approximately 4.9% of a sample with under 60,000 distinct CDR3 sequences, around 10% of them seen once. The sample here was whole blood, taken at baseline. These TCRs come from an adult who was a healthcare worker with PCR-confirmed SARS-CoV-2 infection or an uninfected control (not recorded which).

The CDR3 loop is CASSWGTQGAGELFF. The CDR3 DNA reads TGTGCCAGCAGCTGGGGAACACAGGGCGCCGGGGAGCTGTTTTTT. This rearrangement joins TRBV7-8 to TRBJ2-2, with D tentatively TRBD1 (6 bases). Between the trimmed V and J ends, which lost 4 bases and 6 bases, there was a span of 15 bases. This CDR3 has 15 residues. In germline, CDR1 is SGHVS, CDR2 FQNEAQ.

The chain uses TRBV11-2 and TRBJ2-5, with TRBD1 as a possible D gene (6 bases). The CDR3 contains 17 residues. The germline V gene encodes CDR1 SGHAT and CDR2 FQNNGV. V lost 2 bases and J 2 bases, leaving 18 bases between the germline ends. CDR3 protein: CASSLLRNPGQQETQYF. The CDR3, as DNA: TGTGCCAGCAGCTTATTACGAAATCCGGGACAACAAGAGACCCAGTACTTC.

This clonotype has at least ten counts. This chain connects TRBV7-2 to TRBJ2-1, with TRBD2 matching over 8 bases. With 0 bases clipped from V and 6 bases from J, the junction kept 10 bases outside the gene matches. The germline V gene encodes CDR1 SGHTA and CDR2 FQGNSA. This CDR3 is 17 amino acids long. The CDR3 sequence is CASSLALSGGFGNEQFF. CDR3 bases: TGTGCCAGCAGCTTAGCCCTAAGCGGGGGATTCGGCAATGAGCAGTTCTTC.

This clonotype was detected ten times or more. The V call is TRBV20-1, the J call TRBJ1-1; D possibly corresponds to TRBD1 (6 bases). The CDR3 loop spans 14 amino acids. V was trimmed by 3 bases and J by 0 bases, leaving 11 bases between them. Germline CDR1 reads DFQATT; CDR2 reads SNEGSKA (reference sequence). CDR3 protein: CSARFGGMNTEAFF. Here the CDR3 DNA reads TGCAGTGCTAGGTTCGGGGGCATGAACACTGAAGCTTTCTTT.

This clonotype appeared many times. The CDR3 here is CAWTPTGGDGYTF. The CDR3 DNA is TGTGCCTGGACCCCAACGGGGGGGGATGGCTACACCTTC. The rearrangement links TRBV30 to TRBJ1-2; D possibly corresponds to TRBD1 (5 bases). This CDR3 is 13 amino acids long. The V end lost 4 bases, the J end lost 6 bases, and 15 bases lay between the germline ends. Germline V gene data show CDR1 as GTSNPN and CDR2 as SVGIG (reference sequence).

This clonotype was counted many times. The rearrangement uses TRBV2 and TRBJ2-3; 8 positions agree with TRBD1. Germline lookup yields CDR1 SNHLY and CDR2 FYNNEI. The ends lost 4 bases at V and 6 bases at J; junction bases unmatched: 3. The CDR3 extends over 13 amino acids. CDR3 loop: CASSGTGYDTQYF. The CDR3 DNA is TGTGCCAGCAGTGGGACAGGGTATGATACGCAGTATTTT.

This clonotype was observed at least ten times. The chain recombines TRBV2 with TRBJ2-1; 9 nucleotides line up with TRBD2. Losses at the gene ends were 2 bases for V and 5 bases for J; bases not matched to a gene: 16. This CDR3 comprises 19 residues. Germline CDR1 and CDR2: SNHLY and FYNNEI. The CDR3 here is CASSEWSDGSGGTHNEQFF. For the CDR3, the DNA is TGTGCCAGCAGTGAATGGAGTGACGGTAGCGGGGGCACCCACAATGAGCAGTTCTTC.

V usage is TRBV6-5 and J usage is TRBJ2-7; D possibly matches TRBD1 or TRBD2 (5 bases each). The germline V and J ends were trimmed by 2 bases and 0 bases, with 11 bases remaining between them. Germline CDR1 MNHEY, CDR2 SVGAGI. The CDR3 length is 15 residues. CDR3 residues: CASSYGLGDSYEQYF. The CDR3 coding sequence is TGTGCCAGCAGTTACGGTTTGGGGGACTCCTACGAGCAGTACTTC.

This clonotype came up many times. V gene TRBV20-1 combines with J gene TRBJ2-2, with D perhaps given as TRBD1 or TRBD2 (6 bases each). CDR3 size: 13 residues. Germline CDR1 reads DFQATT; CDR2 reads SNEGSKA (reference sequence). Trimming shortened V by 2 bases and J by 7 bases, and 11 bases separated the two germline ends. CDR3 sequence reads: CSARSGAVGELFF. For the CDR3, the DNA is TGCAGTGCTAGATCGGGGGCGGTCGGGGAGCTGTTTTTT.

This chain uses TRBV5-1 with TRBJ2-1; D possibly corresponds to TRBD2 (5 bases). CDR3 size: 14 residues. The germline CDR1 and CDR2 sequences are SGHRS and YFSETQ. Trimming took off 0 bases at V and 9 bases at J, with 13 bases between the two ends. In DNA, the CDR3 is TGCGCCAGCAGCTTGGATAGCCCAGAGGGTGAGCAGTTCTTC. It specifies CASSLDSPEGEQFF.

This chain joins TRBV18 and TRBJ2-7, with TRBD2 matching over 7 bases. V gave up 1 base and J gave up 5 bases; unmatched junction bases: 14. In germline, CDR1 is KGHSH, CDR2 LQKENI. The length of the CDR3 is 17 residues. Here the CDR3 DNA reads TGTGCCAGCTCACCACGAACGGATGGGACTATTTCCAACGAGCAGTACTTC. It is translated as CASSPRTDGTISNEQYF.

This clonotype was detected ten times or more. The chain carries TRBV7-2 and TRBJ2-3; perhaps TRBD2 as D (5 bases). The CDR3 consists of 15 residues. Germline-derived CDR1 and CDR2 are SGHTA and FQGNSA. Deletions cut 5 bases from V and 4 bases from J, with 16 bases between. In nucleotides, the CDR3 is TGTGCCAGCAGCCGCGAGGGCCTTAGGGCAGATACGCAGTATTTT. As protein: CASSREGLRADTQYF.

This clonotype was observed a few times. This chain links TRBV7-2 with TRBJ2-2; a possible D gene is TRBD2 (6 bases). V lost 10 bases and J lost 0, with 12 bases in between. CDR1 and CDR2 (germline): SGHTA, FQGNSA. The CDR3 totals 14 residues. The CDR3 loop is CATSRGANTGELFF. In DNA, the CDR3 is TGTGCCACCTCCCGCGGGGCGAACACCGGGGAGCTGTTTTTT.

This clonotype was counted many times. V gene TRBV12-3 or TRBV12-4 combines with J gene TRBJ1-2, with no clear D. Trimming removed 2 bases at V and 5 bases at J, with 3 bases between. This CDR3 is 11 amino acids long. As DNA, the CDR3 is TGTGCCAGCAGTTTATATTATGGCTACACCTTC. As protein: CASSLYYGYTF.

This clonotype was picked up many times. The chain recombines TRBV6-6 with TRBJ2-1; D ambiguous. V lost 8 bases and J lost 2, with 7 bases in between. This CDR3 has 12 amino acids. The V gene's germline CDR1 is MNHNY and CDR2 SVGAGI (reference sequence). For the CDR3, the DNA is TGTGCCAGCGGAGACGCCTACAATGAGCAGTTCTTC. Translation gives CASGDAYNEQFF.

This clonotype was found a few times. J is TRBJ1-2 and V is TRBV25-1, with 7 bases matching TRBD1. This CDR3 is built from 13 residues. Germline V gene lookup returns CDR1 MGHDK and CDR2 SYGVNS. J gave up 5 bases and V 3 bases, and 3 bases lay outside the gene matches. This CDR3 is CASSEQGQYGYTF. In DNA, the CDR3 is TGTGCCAGCAGTGAGCAGGGACAGTATGGCTACACCTTC.

The chain carries TRBV12-5 and TRBJ1-1; D may be TRBD1 (5 bases). V was shortened by 7 bases and J by 3 bases, with 12 bases between the two germline ends. Germline V gene data show CDR1 as LGHNT and CDR2 as FRNRAP. CDR3 length equals 13 residues. For the CDR3, the DNA is TGTGCTAGTGCCCTGACAGAGCACACTGAAGCTTTCTTT. It is translated as CASALTEHTEAFF.

The chain is built from TRBV19 and TRBJ2-1; 8 bases are shared with TRBD2. Germline values: CDR1 LNHDA, CDR2 SQIVND (reference sequence). J was trimmed by 7 bases and V by 6 bases; bases with no gene match: 5. The CDR3 is 13 residues long. CDR3 amino acids: CASRVSGTNEQFF. The CDR3 DNA is TGTGCCAGTAGGGTTAGCGGGACGAATGAGCAGTTCTTC.

The rearrangement joins TRBV7-2 to TRBJ2-1; TRBD1 matches at 8 bases. V was pared by 1 base and J by 6 bases, with 11 bases of the junction left unmatched. The CDR3 runs to 17 residues. Germline V gene data show CDR1 as SGHTA and CDR2 as FQGNSA. This CDR3 reads CASSLDWRTGMGNEQFF. CDR3 DNA: TGTGCCAGCAGCTTAGATTGGAGGACAGGGATGGGCAATGAGCAGTTCTTC.

The rearrangement joins TRBV5-1 to TRBJ2-7; D unclear. V shed 4 bases and J shed 2 bases, with 19 bases lying between them. This CDR3 is 16 amino acids long. The germline V gene has CDR1 SGHRS and CDR2 YFSETQ. CDR3 DNA: TGCGCCAGCAGCCCGCTGCCCTCGGCGGCCACCTACGAGCAGTACTTC. The encoded protein is CASSPLPSAATYEQYF.

Only a few counts were recorded for this clonotype. The CDR3, as DNA: TGCGCCAGCAGCGTGGCGGGACTAGCGGACACAGATACGCAGTATTTT. Translating gives CASSVAGLADTDTQYF. This rearrangement joins TRBV5-1 to TRBJ2-3, with 11 bases lining up with TRBD2. Per germline, CDR1 SGHRS and CDR2 YFSETQ. The length of the CDR3 is 16 residues. Trimming took 4 bases from V and 2 from J; bases not matched to a gene: 6.

V gene TRBV20-1 combines with J gene TRBJ1-2; D is perhaps TRBD1 (5 bases). The CDR3 totals 15 residues. CDR1 DFQATT and CDR2 SNEGSKA come from the germline V gene (reference sequence). V lost 2 bases and J 4 bases, leaving 17 bases between the germline ends. Here the CDR3 DNA reads TGCAGTGCTAGAATCCAGGGTGGGAACGGCTATGGCTACACCTTC. As protein: CSARIQGGNGYGYTF.

This clonotype occurred a few times. J is TRBJ1-6 and V is TRBV6-6, with D uncertain. Germline CDR1 and CDR2: MNHNY and SVGAGI (reference sequence). V lost 6 bases, J lost 0 bases, and 12 bases lay in between. This CDR3 spans 16 amino acids. Here the CDR3 DNA reads TGTGCCAGCAGCCCCGCAGGTGGCTCCTATAATTCACCCCTCCACTTT. This sequence encodes CASSPAGGSYNSPLHF.